One sample yielded the 15 T cell receptor beta chains listed below, sequenced in a study of blood T cell repertoires in COVID-19. Repertoires were generated with immunoSEQ multiplex PCR, while TCRdb's copy carries only in-frame clones and drops some. This sample has about 270,000 clones, with around nine tenths found just once. The material sequenced was peripheral blood. These receptors all stem from a man aged 35 to 55 with active or convalescent COVID-19.

V usage is TRBV11-1 and J usage is TRBJ2-1; 9 bases map to TRBD1. Germline V gene data show CDR1 as SGHAT and CDR2 as FQDESV (reference sequence). This CDR3 contains 12 residues. Trimming cost V 5 bases and J 10 bases; bases outside gene matches: 3. Here the CDR3 DNA reads TGTGCCAGCAGCGTTGGGACAGGGGAGCAGTTCTTC. As protein: CASSVGTGEQFF. The variable domain in full, completed from reference TRBV11-1 and TRBJ2-1, reads EAEVAQSPRYKITEKSQAVAFWCDPISGHATLYWYRQILGQGPELLVQFQDESVVDDSQLPKDRFSAERLKGVDSTLKIQPAELGDSAMYLCASSVGTGEQFFGPGTRLTVL.

The gene calls are TRBV30 and TRBJ2-1; D not certain. V gave up 6 bases and J gave up 0 bases, with 9 bases separating them. The germline CDR1 and CDR2 sequences are GTSNPN and SVGIG (reference sequence). The CDR3 has 13 residues. In nucleotides, the CDR3 is TGTGCCTGTGCCTCCGGCTCCTACAATGAGCAGTTCTTC. It is translated as CACASGSYNEQFF. Filled out from reference TRBV30 and TRBJ2-1, the complete variable domain reads SQTIHQWPATLVQPVGSPLSLECTVEGTSNPNLYWYRQAAGRGLQLLFYSVGIGQISSEVPQNLSASRPQDRQFILSSKKLLLSDSGFYLCACASGSYNEQFFGPGTRLTVL.

CDR3 amino acids: CASSVLNEQFF. Written as DNA, the CDR3 is TGTGCCAGCAGTGTCCTCAATGAGCAGTTCTTC. The genes are TRBV2 and TRBJ2-1; D unclear. V was pared by 4 bases and J by 6 bases, with 4 bases between. Germline V gives CDR1 SNHLY, CDR2 FYNNEI. The CDR3 is 11 residues long.

The V call is TRBV2, the J call TRBJ2-2; D may be TRBD2 (5 bases). Germline loops: CDR1 SNHLY, CDR2 FYNNEI. CDR3 length: 13 residues. Trimming stripped 3 bases from V and 5 bases from J, with 7 bases between. The CDR3 DNA reads TGTGCCAGCAGTGACACGGGGACCGGGGAGCTGTTTTTT. It is translated as CASSDTGTGELFF.

This sequence joins TRBV20-1 and TRBJ2-7; 8 bases agree with TRBD2. The CDR3 is 15 amino acids. Germline V CDR1 and CDR2: DFQATT, SNEGSKA (reference sequence). J was trimmed by 4 bases and V by 3 bases; bases with no gene match: 11. CDR3 amino acids: CSASPLGTSRYEQYF. Written as DNA, the CDR3 is TGCAGTGCTAGTCCCCTTGGGACTAGTCGATACGAGCAGTACTTC.

The chain has TRBV27 and TRBJ2-5; unclear D gene. V was trimmed by 6 bases and J by 1 base, leaving 3 bases between them. Per germline, CDR1 MNHEY and CDR2 SMNVEV (reference sequence). The CDR3 contains 11 residues. The CDR3: CASSFQETQYF. CDR3 nucleotides: TGTGCCAGCAGCTTCCAAGAGACCCAGTACTTC.

V is TRBV18 and J is TRBJ2-7; TRBD1 aligns across 7 bases. From germline, CDR1 is KGHSH and CDR2 LQKENI. CDR3 length: 13 amino acids. V was clipped by 4 bases and J by 6 bases; unmatched bases: 6. The CDR3 DNA reads as TGTGCCAGCTCACAGAGCACAGGGGCCGAGCAGTACTTC. This codes for CASSQSTGAEQYF.

The chain carries TRBV5-5 and TRBJ2-3; 7 nucleotides agree with TRBD1. The CDR3 loop spans 15 amino acids. The ends lost 7 bases at V and 2 bases at J; junction bases unmatched: 10. CDR1 is SGHKS and CDR2 is YYEKEE in the germline V gene (reference sequence). DNA for the CDR3: TGTGCCAGCGCCTCGGGACAGCGCTCCACAGATACGCAGTATTTT. It translates to CASASGQRSTDTQYF.

The chain carries TRBV28 and TRBJ1-5, with 7 bases identical to TRBD1. J gave up 7 bases and V 9 bases, and 9 bases lay outside the gene matches. The germline CDR1 and CDR2 sequences are MDHEN and SYDVKM. This CDR3 contains 13 residues. CDR3 in amino acids: CASLTGQKQPQHF. CDR3 DNA sequence: TGTGCCAGTTTGACAGGGCAGAAGCAGCCCCAGCATTTT.

The rearrangement joins TRBV6-5 to TRBJ2-1, with D maybe TRBD1 (5 bases). The V end lost 0 bases, the J end lost 5 bases, and 8 bases lay between the germline ends. Germline values: CDR1 MNHEY, CDR2 SVGAGI. The CDR3 extends over 14 amino acids. The CDR3 DNA follows: TGTGCCAGCAGTTACTCGGGGCAGGACAATGAGCAGTTCTTC. Translated: CASSYSGQDNEQFF.

The DNA of the CDR3 is TGTGCCAGTAGTCATAGGGGGCTTAATTCACCCCTCCACTTT. As protein: CASSHRGLNSPLHF. This chain links TRBV19 with TRBJ1-6; TRBD1 matches at 7 bases. The V gene's germline CDR1 is LNHDA and CDR2 SQIVND (reference sequence). J lost 6 bases, V lost 5 bases, and 4 bases had no gene match. The CDR3 contains 14 residues.

The V call is TRBV9, the J call TRBJ2-3; D might be TRBD2 (6 bases). This CDR3 is built from 17 residues. CDR1 and CDR2 from the germline V gene are SGDLS and YYNGEE. Trimming removed 0 bases from V and 1 base from J, with 15 bases in between. CDR3 in amino acids: CASSVGPGRMGTDTQYF. In DNA, the CDR3 is TGTGCCAGCAGCGTAGGCCCAGGGAGGATGGGCACAGATACGCAGTATTTT.

The CDR3 protein is CSVEFRSGGQFSIQYF. The CDR3 DNA follows: TGCAGCGTTGAATTTAGAAGCGGGGGCCAGTTTAGCATTCAGTACTTC. The rearrangement uses TRBV29-1 and TRBJ2-4, with 8 bases aligning to TRBD2. Trimming cost V 2 bases and J 9 bases; bases outside gene matches: 15. Germline-derived CDR1 and CDR2 are SQVTM and ANQGSEA. There are 16 residues in the CDR3.

The chain carries TRBV11-2 and TRBJ1-2, with D maybe TRBD1 (6 bases). CDR1 SGHAT and CDR2 FQNNGV come from the germline V gene. The CDR3 spans 14 residues. V dropped 5 bases and J dropped 7 bases, with 17 bases sitting between them. The CDR3 nucleotides are TGTGCCAGCAGCCCCGTTGGGGGGGCGGGTGGCTACACCTTC. This gives the protein CASSPVGGAGGYTF.

The J gene is TRBJ1-2, the V gene TRBV24-1, with 10 bases that match TRBD1. Germline values: CDR1 KGHDR, CDR2 SFDVKD. The V segment lost 7 bases and the J segment 4 bases; nucleotides outside the gene matches: 5. CDR3 length equals 14 residues. This CDR3 reads CATSPGTGAYGYTF. The CDR3, as DNA: TGTGCCACCAGCCCCGGGACAGGGGCCTATGGCTACACCTTC.